The rows below give T cell receptor beta chains drawn from one sample of a study of blood T cell repertoires in COVID-19. The table came from immunoSEQ multiplex PCR; TCRdb's copy has only in-frame clones and leaves some out. The top ten clones hold more than 7.5% of a sample with 490,000 or so clones, approximately 91% of them seen once. Sequenced: PBMCs or T cells enriched from blood (not recorded which). These receptors came from a woman aged 60 to 75 who had recovered from COVID-19. Each CDR3 is given with its conserved first and last residue. Each record gives: clone size, V gene, D gene, J gene, CDR3 DNA, CDR3 protein. The D gene is left open where the match is weak. Size tells how often a clone was seen (once, few, many) or the class of an expanded clone, and some rows leave it out.

clone size: .
V gene: TRBV4-1
D gene: TRBD1
J gene: TRBJ1-6
CDR3 DNA: TGCGCCAGCAGCCAAGATTATCGGCAGGGGGCCGTTAGATATAATTCACCCCTCCACTTT
CDR3 protein: CASSQDYRQGAVRYNSPLHF

clone size: few
V gene: TRBV5-4
D gene: .
J gene: TRBJ1-1
CDR3 DNA: TGTGCCAGCAGCTTGGGAGTAGCGGATTTGAACACTGAAGCTTTCTTT
CDR3 protein: CASSLGVADLNTEAFF

clone size: .
V gene: TRBV2
D gene: TRBD1
J gene: TRBJ1-2
CDR3 DNA: TGTGCCAGCAGTCTTACAGGGGGTCGGGAAGGCTACACCTTC
CDR3 protein: CASSLTGGREGYTF

clone size: .
V gene: TRBV3-1/TRBV3-2
D gene: .
J gene: TRBJ1-5
CDR3 DNA: TGTGCCAGCAGCCAAGACCTCGGTCAGCCCCAGCATTTT
CDR3 protein: CASSQDLGQPQHF

clone size: .
V gene: TRBV18
D gene: .
J gene: TRBJ2-5
CDR3 DNA: TGTGCCAGCTCACCAAATCGGCAGGGAGAGACCCAGTACTTC
CDR3 protein: CASSPNRQGETQYF

clone size: .
V gene: TRBV29-1
D gene: .
J gene: TRBJ1-2
CDR3 DNA: TGCAGCGCCCCGAGGGACTCCGCCGGGGCTGGCTACACCTTC
CDR3 protein: CSAPRDSAGAGYTF

clone size: .
V gene: TRBV24-1
D gene: .
J gene: TRBJ1-1
CDR3 DNA: TGTGCCACCAGTGACCCAGGGTTTGCTGAAGCTTTCTTT
CDR3 protein: CATSDPGFAEAFF

clone size: .
V gene: TRBV11-2
D gene: TRBD2
J gene: TRBJ2-1
CDR3 DNA: TGTGCCAGCAGCTTAGTCCGCGGGAAGGGAGGGCACAATGAGCAGTTCTTC
CDR3 protein: CASSLVRGKGGHNEQFF

clone size: .
V gene: TRBV13
D gene: .
J gene: TRBJ2-2
CDR3 DNA: TGTGCCAGCAGCGGGGGGGCCACCGGGGAGCTGTTTTTT
CDR3 protein: CASSGGATGELFF

clone size: .
V gene: TRBV4-1
D gene: TRBD1
J gene: TRBJ2-5
CDR3 DNA: TGCGCCAGCAGTCTTCAGGGGGCATCAGAGACCCAGTACTTC
CDR3 protein: CASSLQGASETQYF

clone size: .
V gene: TRBV5-1
D gene: .
J gene: TRBJ2-7
CDR3 DNA: TGCGCCAGCAGCCGCGGAGAATTTGGAGAGCAGTACTTC
CDR3 protein: CASSRGEFGEQYF

clone size: few
V gene: TRBV4-1
D gene: TRBD2
J gene: TRBJ2-1
CDR3 DNA: TGCGCCAGCAGCCAGCGCGCACCTAGCGGGGGGGGCGGGTTGAATGAGCAGTTCTTC
CDR3 protein: CASSQRAPSGGGGLNEQFF

clone size: .
V gene: TRBV30
D gene: TRBD1
J gene: TRBJ1-3
CDR3 DNA: TGTGCCTGGAGTAAGGGGGCTGTGGGAAACACCATATATTTT
CDR3 protein: CAWSKGAVGNTIYF

clone size: .
V gene: TRBV7-2
D gene: .
J gene: TRBJ2-5
CDR3 DNA: TGTGCCAGCAGCTCTAGAGGGAGGGAGACCCAGTACTTC
CDR3 protein: CASSSRGRETQYF

clone size: .
V gene: TRBV7-6
D gene: .
J gene: TRBJ2-3
CDR3 DNA: TGTGCCAGCAGCTTTGGCGGGGCCCTATCTAGCACAGATACGCAGTATTTT
CDR3 protein: CASSFGGALSSTDTQYF

clone size: .
V gene: TRBV29-1
D gene: TRBD1
J gene: TRBJ1-1
CDR3 DNA: TGCAGCGTGGGACAGGGACAGGGGAACACTGAAGCTTTCTTT
CDR3 protein: CSVGQGQGNTEAFF

clone size: .
V gene: TRBV18
D gene: .
J gene: TRBJ1-2
CDR3 DNA: TGTGCCACCTCCGAGGCTCCTAACTATGGCTACACCTTC
CDR3 protein: CATSEAPNYGYTF

clone size: .
V gene: TRBV18
D gene: .
J gene: TRBJ1-1
CDR3 DNA: TGTGCCAGCTCACCGAAGGGAGGCACTGAAGCTTTCTTT
CDR3 protein: CASSPKGGTEAFF

clone size: .
V gene: TRBV27
D gene: TRBD2
J gene: TRBJ2-3
CDR3 DNA: TGTGCCAGCAGTTTGTCTAGCGGGGGGCCCGTCACGCAGTATTTT
CDR3 protein: CASSLSSGGPVTQYF

clone size: .
V gene: TRBV5-1
D gene: .
J gene: TRBJ2-7
CDR3 DNA: TGCGCCAGCGGGCAGGGCCCCTTACCTTACGAGCAGTACTTC
CDR3 protein: CASGQGPLPYEQYF

clone size: .
V gene: TRBV9
D gene: TRBD1
J gene: TRBJ2-3
CDR3 DNA: TGTGCCAGCAGCGTGTTGGGACAGGGGTATACGCAGTATTTT
CDR3 protein: CASSVLGQGYTQYF

clone size: .
V gene: TRBV7-9
D gene: .
J gene: TRBJ1-2
CDR3 DNA: TGTGCCAGCAGCCTAGGACGGGGGACTGGGGGCTACACCTTC
CDR3 protein: CASSLGRGTGGYTF